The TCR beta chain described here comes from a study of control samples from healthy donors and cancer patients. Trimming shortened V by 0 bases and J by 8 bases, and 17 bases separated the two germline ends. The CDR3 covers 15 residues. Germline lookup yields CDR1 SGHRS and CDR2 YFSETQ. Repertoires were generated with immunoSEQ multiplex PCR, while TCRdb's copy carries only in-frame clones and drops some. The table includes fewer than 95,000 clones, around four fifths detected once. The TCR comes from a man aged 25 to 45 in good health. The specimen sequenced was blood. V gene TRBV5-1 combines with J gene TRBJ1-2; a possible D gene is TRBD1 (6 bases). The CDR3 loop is CASSLASDRAIGYTF. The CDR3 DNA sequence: TGCGCCAGCAGCTTGGCCTCGGACAGAGCCATAGGCTACACCTTC.